This entry lists 2 T cell receptor beta chains sequenced from one sample in a study of cytotoxic CD8 clonotypes in ibrutinib-treated CLL. The assay was immunoSEQ multiplex PCR, and TCRdb's table has in-frame clones only and misses some. This table holds about 160,000 clones, about four fifths found once. This specimen was PBMCs, taken after 12 months of ibrutinib treatment. These receptors were taken from a human donor with chronic lymphocytic leukemia.

The chain links TRBV2 to TRBJ2-5; tentatively, D is TRBD2 (5 bases). The CDR3 covers 13 residues. V was clipped by 4 bases and J by 7 bases, with 13 bases between them. The germline gives CDR1 SNHLY, CDR2 FYNNEI. CDR3 sequence (DNA): TGTGCCAGCAGTGCATCAACGGACTCGACCCAGTACTTC. Protein: CASSASTDSTQYF.

This chain uses TRBV6-5 with TRBJ1-5; D remains ambiguous. V was cut by 5 bases and J by 6 bases, with 8 bases left in between. The V gene's germline CDR1 is MNHEY and CDR2 SVGAGI. This CDR3 comprises 12 residues. CDR3 in amino acids: CASSDPVQPQHF. CDR3 nucleotides: TGTGCCAGCAGTGACCCAGTTCAGCCCCAGCATTTT.